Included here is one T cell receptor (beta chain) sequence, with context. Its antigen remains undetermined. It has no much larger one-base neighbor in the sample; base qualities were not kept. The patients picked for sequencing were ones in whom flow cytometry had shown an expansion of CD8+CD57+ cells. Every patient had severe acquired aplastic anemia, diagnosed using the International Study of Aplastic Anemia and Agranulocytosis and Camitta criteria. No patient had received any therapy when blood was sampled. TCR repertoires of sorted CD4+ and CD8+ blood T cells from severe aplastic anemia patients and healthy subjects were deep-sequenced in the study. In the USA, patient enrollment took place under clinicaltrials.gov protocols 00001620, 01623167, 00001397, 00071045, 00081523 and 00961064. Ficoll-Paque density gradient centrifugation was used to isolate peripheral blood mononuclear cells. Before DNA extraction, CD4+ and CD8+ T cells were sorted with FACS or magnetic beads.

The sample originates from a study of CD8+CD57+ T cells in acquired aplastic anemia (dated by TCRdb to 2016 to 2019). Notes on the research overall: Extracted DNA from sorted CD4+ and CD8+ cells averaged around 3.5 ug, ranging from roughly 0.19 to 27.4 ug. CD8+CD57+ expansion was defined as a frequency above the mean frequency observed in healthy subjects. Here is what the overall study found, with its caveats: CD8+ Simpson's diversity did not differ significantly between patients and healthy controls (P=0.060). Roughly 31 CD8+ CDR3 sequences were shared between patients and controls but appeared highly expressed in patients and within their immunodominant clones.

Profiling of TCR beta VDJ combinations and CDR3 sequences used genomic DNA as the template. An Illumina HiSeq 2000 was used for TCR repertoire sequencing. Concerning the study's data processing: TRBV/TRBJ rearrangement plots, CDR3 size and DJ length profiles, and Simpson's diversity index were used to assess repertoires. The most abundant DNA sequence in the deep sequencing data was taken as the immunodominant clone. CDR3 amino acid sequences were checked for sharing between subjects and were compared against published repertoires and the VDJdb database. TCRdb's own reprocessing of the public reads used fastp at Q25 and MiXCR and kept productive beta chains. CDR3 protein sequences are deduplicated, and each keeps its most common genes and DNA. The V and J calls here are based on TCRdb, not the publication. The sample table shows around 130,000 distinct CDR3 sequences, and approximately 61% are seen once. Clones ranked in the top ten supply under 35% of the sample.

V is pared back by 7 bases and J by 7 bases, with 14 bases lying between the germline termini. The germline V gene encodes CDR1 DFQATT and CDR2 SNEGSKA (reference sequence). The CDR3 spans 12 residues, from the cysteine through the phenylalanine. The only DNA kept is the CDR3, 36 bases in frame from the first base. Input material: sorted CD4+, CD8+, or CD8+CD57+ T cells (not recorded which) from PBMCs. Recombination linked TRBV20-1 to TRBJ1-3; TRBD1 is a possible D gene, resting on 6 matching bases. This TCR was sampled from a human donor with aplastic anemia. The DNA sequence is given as TGCAGTGTTACGGACAGAATCAACACCATATATTTT. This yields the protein CSVTDRINTIYF.